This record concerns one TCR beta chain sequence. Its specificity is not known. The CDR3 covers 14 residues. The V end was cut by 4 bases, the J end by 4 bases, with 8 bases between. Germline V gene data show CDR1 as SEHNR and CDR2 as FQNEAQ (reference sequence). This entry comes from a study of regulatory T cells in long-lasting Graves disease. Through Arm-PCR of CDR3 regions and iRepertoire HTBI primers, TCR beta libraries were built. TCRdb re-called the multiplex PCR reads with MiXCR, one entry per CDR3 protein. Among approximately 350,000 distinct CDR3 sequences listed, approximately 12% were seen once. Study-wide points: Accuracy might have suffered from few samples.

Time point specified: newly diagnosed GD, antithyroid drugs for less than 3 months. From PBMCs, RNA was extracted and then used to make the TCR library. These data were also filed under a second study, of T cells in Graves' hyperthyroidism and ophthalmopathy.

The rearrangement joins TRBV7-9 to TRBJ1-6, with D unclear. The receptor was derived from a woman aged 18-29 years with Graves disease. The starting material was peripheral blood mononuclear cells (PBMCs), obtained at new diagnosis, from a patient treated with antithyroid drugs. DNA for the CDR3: TGTGCCAGCAGCTCAACACTTTATAATTCACCCCTCCACTTT. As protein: CASSSTLYNSPLHF.